This T cell receptor (beta chain) derives from a study of shared clonotypes between healthy human individuals. V lost 2 bases and J lost 5, with 10 bases in between. Germline CDR1 reads SGHVS; CDR2 reads FNYEAQ. This CDR3 has 13 residues. The method was immunoSEQ multiplex PCR; TCRdb's version includes in-frame clones alone and lacks a portion of them. This table has roughly 2.2 million clones, approximately 90% appearing once. Findings of the study overall: A few donors had around 5.2% of their naive CD4 clonotypes in common.

Notes on this clone: Antigen: not known.

The sample taken for sequencing was naive CD4+ T cells from PBMCs. As for subset: CD45RA+ positively selected. The chain uses TRBV7-6 and TRBJ2-7; no clear D gene. The clonotype comes from a man aged 18 to 30 in good health. Some clones in this sample may be carry-over from other donors' samples. The CDR3 sequence: CASSLQLMDEQYF. The CDR3 nucleotides are TGTGCCAGCAGCTTACAGTTAATGGACGAGCAGTACTTC.